This T cell receptor beta chain came from a study of OX40 agonist ivuxolimab in advanced cancers. This CDR3 contains 16 residues. Germline V CDR1 and CDR2: KGHSH, LQKENI. V lost 4 bases to trimming and J lost 0 bases; unmatched junction nucleotides: 8. A word on this clone: Its target is not known.

Study-level findings and limits: Compared with CD4+, CD8+ T cells on average had more expanded clones.

Only in-frame clones appear in the TCRdb table, and some are missing; sequencing was by immunoSEQ multiplex PCR. The table lists around 72,000 clones, about nine tenths of them singletons. Cycle 7 day 1, cycle 4 day 1, and baseline were the timepoints at which blood was sampled. The chain couples TRBV18 to TRBJ1-2; TRBD1 agrees at 7 bases. The sequence was obtained from an adult with an advanced solid tumor such as melanoma, head and neck, liver or kidney cancer. The source material was CD4+ or CD8+ T cells sorted from blood, sampled in a trial of the OX40 agonist ivuxolimab. CDR3 DNA sequence: TGTGCCAGCTCACAGACCCCCGGGACAGCTAACTATGGCTACACCTTC. Translation gives CASSQTPGTANYGYTF.